The 29 T cell receptor beta chains in this list originate from one sample, sequenced in a study of cytomegalovirus exposure and HLA in healthy donors. 60 Vbeta and 13 Jbeta primers were used in PCR. Method: immunoSEQ multiplex PCR; TCRdb's copy keeps in-frame clones and lacks some. The sample shows about 130,000 clones, over 60% of them seen only once. Sequencing was performed on PBMCs. Receptors were obtained from a man aged 35 to 55 in good health and CMV-seronegative.

This rearrangement joins TRBV5-1 to TRBJ1-2; D might be TRBD1 (6 bases). V lost 0 bases, J lost 2 bases, and 14 bases lay in between. Germline CDR1 is SGHRS and CDR2 is YFSETQ. The CDR3 is made up of 16 amino acids. CDR3 sequence (DNA): TGCGCCAGCAGCTTGGGCCTACAGGGCGTGAACTATGGCTACACCTTC. Translating it yields CASSLGLQGVNYGYTF.

This clone was seen only once. The genes are TRBV5-1 and TRBJ1-3; no reliable D call. The CDR3 has 17 residues. V shed 0 bases and J shed 3 bases, with 16 bases lying between them. Germline CDR1 is SGHRS and CDR2 is YFSETQ. The CDR3 reads CASSLGEGFFNGNTIYF. CDR3 sequence (DNA): TGCGCCAGCAGCTTGGGTGAGGGATTTTTTAATGGAAACACCATATATTTT.

The chain carries TRBV9 and TRBJ1-2; 9 positions match TRBD1. Germline CDR1 reads SGDLS; CDR2 reads YYNGEE. The CDR3 extends over 14 amino acids. With V trimmed by 3 bases and J by 7 bases, 7 bases remained unmatched. The CDR3 nucleotides are TGTGCCAGCAGCGCTCTCCGGGACAGGGTTGGCTACACCTTC. Translated: CASSALRDRVGYTF.

Points on this clone: One junction end disagrees with the germline gene, perhaps due to a read error. This chain uses TRBV7-9 with TRBJ2-7; D remains ambiguous. Germline V CDR1 and CDR2: SEHNR, FQNEAQ (reference sequence). The CDR3 is 12 residues long. CDR3 DNA: TGTTCCAGCAGCTTAGAAGCGTACGAGCAGTACTTC. Translating it yields CSSSLEAYEQYF.

The rearrangement uses TRBV4-3 and TRBJ1-1; 7 bases map to TRBD1. Germline trimming cut 1 base from V and 5 bases from J; bases unmatched to any gene: 4. Germline V gene data show CDR1 as LGHNA and CDR2 as YSLEER. CDR3 length: 14 amino acids. CDR3 residues: CASSQGPGGTEAFF. The CDR3 DNA is TGCGCCAGCAGCCAAGGACCAGGGGGAACTGAAGCTTTCTTT.

The chain combines TRBV9 with TRBJ2-3, with 7 bases that match TRBD2. Losses at the gene ends were 0 bases for V and 2 bases for J; bases not matched to a gene: 9. The CDR3 extends over 17 amino acids. Germline CDR1 and CDR2: SGDLS and YYNGEE. The CDR3 nucleotides read TGTGCCAGCAGCGTAGACCCCCTCAGCGGGATCACAGATACGCAGTATTTT. It translates to CASSVDPLSGITDTQYF. Looking up the rest from reference TRBV9 and TRBJ2-3 gives the full variable domain: DSGVTQTPKHLITATGQRVTLRCSPRSGDLSVYWYQQSLDQGLQFLIQYYNGEERAKGNILERFSAQQFPDLHSELNLSSLELGDSALYFCASSVDPLSGITDTQYFGPGTRLTVL.

The chain uses TRBV19 and TRBJ1-2, with a tentative D call TRBD1 (5 bases). The CDR3 covers 15 residues. V was shortened by 4 bases and J by 4 bases, with 16 bases between the two germline ends. The germline CDR1 and CDR2 sequences are LNHDA and SQIVND (reference sequence). The CDR3 here is CASSTPGVRGYGYTF. The CDR3 bases are TGTGCCAGTAGTACCCCAGGCGTAAGGGGCTATGGCTACACCTTC.

The chain recombines TRBV5-1 with TRBJ1-1, with TRBD1 identical over 7 bases. Germline trimming cut 4 bases from V and 3 bases from J; bases unmatched to any gene: 12. In germline, CDR1 is SGHRS, CDR2 YFSETQ. CDR3 size: 16 residues. The CDR3 is CASSPGQAPAYTEAFF. The CDR3 DNA reads TGCGCCAGCAGCCCAGGACAGGCCCCAGCCTACACTGAAGCTTTCTTT.

The chain employs TRBV28 and TRBJ1-4; TRBD1 is a possible D gene (5 bases). The CDR3 length is 13 residues. Per germline, CDR1 MDHEN and CDR2 SYDVKM. V was cut by 8 bases and J by 7 bases, with 14 bases left in between. The CDR3 region has the DNA TGTGCCAGCGAGGAGGGGACGGGTGAAAAACTGTTTTTT. This sequence encodes CASEEGTGEKLFF.

A few counts support this clone. The chain combines TRBV6-5 with TRBJ1-3; no definite D call. This CDR3 region has 11 residues. Germline assignment: CDR1 MNHEY and CDR2 SVGAGI. CDR3 in DNA: TGTGTCACCCGCCGGGGAAACACCATATATTTT. This gives the protein CVTRRGNTIYF.

Worth noting for this clone: The same CDR3 also results from other DNA sequences found in this sample. This chain connects TRBV4-1 to TRBJ2-7, with D possibly being TRBD2 (6 bases). CDR1 and CDR2 (germline): MGHRA, YSYEKL. The CDR3 extends over 13 amino acids. Trimming pared 3 bases from V and 0 bases from J, leaving 6 bases between. The CDR3 protein is CASSQGGSYEQYF. DNA of the CDR3: TGCGCCAGCAGCCAGGGGGGCTCCTACGAGCAGTACTTC.

The chain joins TRBV6-5 to TRBJ2-5; D might be TRBD1 (6 bases). V dropped 2 bases and J dropped 1 base, with 8 bases sitting between them. The CDR3 loop spans 14 amino acids. Germline V CDR1 and CDR2: MNHEY, SVGAGI. The DNA for the CDR3 is TGTGCCAGCAGTTACGGGACACCCCAAGAGACCCAGTACTTC. It yields the protein CASSYGTPQETQYF.

CDR3 sequence (DNA): TGTGCCAGCAGTCAACCGACAGGGCGTAAGACTTACGAGCAGTACTTC. This gives the protein CASSQPTGRKTYEQYF. This sequence joins TRBV6-6 and TRBJ2-7; 7 bases align to TRBD1. Per the germline V gene, CDR1 is MNHNY and CDR2 is SVGAGI (reference sequence). Trimming at V came to 5 bases and at J to 4 bases, leaving 14 bases not matched to a gene. The CDR3 consists of 16 residues.

This clone has a single count. The V gene is TRBV25-1, the J gene TRBJ1-4; 10 bases match TRBD1. CDR1 MGHDK and CDR2 SYGVNS come from the germline V gene. The CDR3 has 16 residues. The J segment lost 7 bases and the V segment lost 5 bases, leaving 10 bases of the junction unmatched. The CDR3 is CASSPYRQGASEKLFF. As DNA, the CDR3 is TGTGCCAGCAGTCCCTATCGACAGGGGGCAAGTGAAAAACTGTTTTTT.

The chain links TRBV19 to TRBJ1-1, with 11 bases matching TRBD1. Germline loops: CDR1 LNHDA, CDR2 SQIVND (reference sequence). This CDR3 contains 13 residues. Trimming removed 11 bases from V and 5 bases from J; junction bases left unmatched: 7. The CDR3 nucleotides are TGTGCCGCGGGACAGGGGGGCGGTACTGAAGCTTTCTTT. Its protein is CAAGQGGGTEAFF.

This clone was recorded once. V gene TRBV7-8 combines with J gene TRBJ2-7, with 8 bases identical to TRBD2. V dropped 1 base and J dropped 1; count of bases not matched to a gene: 6. The CDR3 length is 16 residues. Germline CDR1 reads SGHVS; CDR2 reads FQNEAQ. This CDR3 reads CASSLVLGLGSYEQYF. The CDR3 DNA sequence: TGTGCCAGCAGCTTAGTTTTGGGACTAGGATCCTACGAGCAGTACTTC.

V is TRBV5-1 and J is TRBJ1-6, with 8 bases aligning to TRBD1. V lost 0 bases, J lost 0 bases, and 5 bases stayed unmatched. Germline-derived CDR1 and CDR2 are SGHRS and YFSETQ. The CDR3 has 18 residues. DNA for the CDR3: TGCGCCAGCAGCTTGGTGGACAGGGCGCGCTCCTATAATTCACCCCTCCACTTT. This encodes CASSLVDRARSYNSPLHF.

This clone has a handful of counts. The genes are TRBV6-1 and TRBJ2-7, with TRBD2 identical over 11 bases. V shed 8 bases and J 8 bases; nucleotides not matched to a gene: 17. CDR3 size: 16 residues. Germline CDR1 is MNHNS and CDR2 is SASEGT. CDR3 residues: CASGQAGTSGRSQQYF. The CDR3, as DNA: TGTGCCAGCGGTCAAGCCGGGACTAGCGGCCGTTCCCAGCAGTACTTC.

The chain employs TRBV5-4 and TRBJ2-7; TRBD1 matches at 8 bases. Trimming removed 3 bases from V and 0 bases from J; junction bases left unmatched: 8. The V gene's germline CDR1 is SGHNT and CDR2 YYREEE (reference sequence). The CDR3 has 16 amino acids. CDR3 bases: TGTGCCAGCAGCTCCGCTGGACAGGGAAACTCCTACGAGCAGTACTTC. Amino acid sequence: CASSSAGQGNSYEQYF. The whole variable domain, filled in from reference TRBV5-4 and TRBJ2-7, reads ETGVTQSPTHLIKTRGQQVTLRCSSQSGHNTVSWYQQALGQGPQFIFQYYREEENGRGNFPPRFSGLQFPNYSSELNVNALELDDSALYLCASSSAGQGNSYEQYFGPGTRLTVT.

The chain combines TRBV28 with TRBJ2-7; 9 bases are a match to TRBD2. V gave up 7 bases and J gave up 3 bases; unmatched junction bases: 7. This CDR3 contains 14 residues. Germline lookup yields CDR1 MDHEN and CDR2 SYDVKM. The CDR3 here is CASIRRGGIYEQYF. For the CDR3, the DNA is TGTGCCAGCATTCGGCGGGGGGGCATCTACGAGCAGTACTTC.

Turning to this clone: Relative to the germline gene, one junction end is altered; a read error may explain this. This same CDR3 is encoded by further DNA sequences in the sample. The V call is TRBV6-5, the J call TRBJ1-5; the D is unclear. This CDR3 is built from 14 residues. Germline V lookup: CDR1 MNHEY, CDR2 SVGAGI. DNA of the CDR3: TGTGCCAGCAGCTACTCCGGAGCCGGGGAGCCCCAGCATTTT. Protein: CASSYSGAGEPQHF.

This chain joins TRBV7-2 and TRBJ2-7; D is unclear. The CDR3 loop spans 15 amino acids. Deletions cut 2 bases from V and 4 bases from J, with 15 bases between. The germline V gene encodes CDR1 SGHTA and CDR2 FQGNSA. The CDR3 here is CASSLSRGVSYEQYF. The DNA for the CDR3 is TGTGCCAGCAGCTTAAGCAGAGGTGTGTCGTACGAGCAGTACTTC. Looking up the rest from reference TRBV7-2 and TRBJ2-7 gives the full variable domain: GAGVSQSPSNKVTEKGKDVELRCDPISGHTALYWYRQSLGQGLEFLIYFQGNSAPDKSGLPSDRFSAERTGGSVSTLTIQRTQQEDSAVYLCASSLSRGVSYEQYFGPGTRLTVT.

This clone is a singleton in its sample. The chain has TRBV28 and TRBJ2-7, with TRBD1 matching over 7 bases. The CDR3 sequence is 12 residues long. V lost 8 bases, J lost 6 bases, and 7 bases stayed unmatched. The germline V gene encodes CDR1 MDHEN and CDR2 SYDVKM. This CDR3 is CASARTGVEQYF. In nucleotides, the CDR3 is TGTGCCAGCGCCCGAACAGGGGTCGAGCAGTACTTC.

The rearrangement joins TRBV6-5 to TRBJ2-4; D may be TRBD1 (5 bases). There are 15 residues in the CDR3. Between the trimmed V and J ends, which lost 6 bases and 9 bases, there was a span of 21 bases. Germline V gene data show CDR1 as MNHEY and CDR2 as SVGAGI. Here the CDR3 DNA reads TGTGCCAGCAGCAGAACCGACAGTAAATGGGGCATTCAGTACTTC. This translates into CASSRTDSKWGIQYF.

The rearrangement joins TRBV7-8 to TRBJ2-1, with D possibly being TRBD2 (6 bases). The CDR3 sequence is 16 residues long. Germline lookup yields CDR1 SGHVS and CDR2 FQNEAQ. The V end lost 2 bases, the J end lost 7 bases, and 18 bases lay between the germline ends. CDR3: CASSLLGPGVGNEQFF. CDR3 in DNA: TGTGCCAGCAGCTTATTGGGACCGGGGGTTGGGAATGAGCAGTTCTTC.

The CDR3 sequence is CASSGGGPGNEQFF. The CDR3 region has the DNA TGTGCCAGCAGCGGCGGGGGGCCGGGGAATGAGCAGTTCTTC. The V gene is TRBV7-3, the J gene TRBJ2-1; 8 positions match TRBD2. V lost 5 bases to trimming and J lost 7 bases; unmatched junction nucleotides: 7. This CDR3 region has 14 residues. Germline CDR1 reads SGHTA; CDR2 reads FQGTGA.

The V call is TRBV27, the J call TRBJ2-1; 13 bases are a match to TRBD2. The CDR3 length is 16 residues. Germline CDR1 reads MNHEY; CDR2 reads SMNVEV (reference sequence). J was trimmed by 9 bases and V by 6 bases; bases with no gene match: 11. CDR3 sequence reads: CASSLTGTSGTGEQFF. The CDR3 DNA reads as TGTGCCAGCAGCCTCACCGGGACTAGCGGGACCGGTGAGCAGTTCTTC.

This chain uses TRBV6-5 with TRBJ2-7; 7 bases fit TRBD1. CDR1 and CDR2 from the germline V gene are MNHEY and SVGAGI. CDR3 length equals 15 residues. V lost 2 bases and J lost 2; bases outside the gene matches: 6. For the CDR3, the DNA is TGTGCCAGCAGTTACCAAACAGGGGATGCCTACGAGCAGTACTTC. Translation: CASSYQTGDAYEQYF.

This clone was detected a few times. This rearrangement joins TRBV20-1 to TRBJ1-2; TRBD1 matches at 7 bases. CDR1 is DFQATT and CDR2 is SNEGSKA in the germline V gene (reference sequence). The CDR3 spans 11 residues. V trimming: 7 bases; J trimming: 8 bases; junction bases outside the gene matches: 7. The CDR3: CSVLGQSGYTF. In nucleotides, the CDR3 is TGCAGTGTCCTGGGACAGAGCGGCTACACCTTC.